The 31 T cell receptor beta chains presented below share a single source sample, sequenced in a study of identical twins. One entry per CDR3 protein results from TCRdb running MiXCR on the 5' RACE reads. The table has under 300,000 distinct CDR3 sequences, about 13% seen once. This sample was also put to use in a study of yellow fever vaccine responses in identical twins.

Material for sequencing was memory (CD45RO+) T cells sorted from blood. The source of these receptors is a woman aged 18-30 years in good health.

J is TRBJ2-1 and V is TRBV27, with D perhaps TRBD1 or TRBD2 (5 bases each). Germline V gene sequence: CDR1 MNHEY, CDR2 SMNVEV (reference sequence). The CDR3 is made up of 14 amino acids. The V end was cut by 5 bases, the J end by 2 bases, with 10 bases between. Written as DNA, the CDR3 is TGTGCCAGCAGTGATAGGGGACCCTACAATGAGCAGTTCTTC. It specifies CASSDRGPYNEQFF.

In this sample, this clonotype turned up a few times. The chain links TRBV2 to TRBJ2-1; TRBD1 agrees at 9 bases. This CDR3 contains 16 residues. V lost 3 bases to trimming and J lost 4 bases; unmatched junction nucleotides: 7. Germline loops: CDR1 SNHLY, CDR2 FYNNEI. The CDR3 sequence: CASSERSGQGYNEQFF. CDR3 DNA sequence: TGTGCCAGCAGTGAGCGTTCGGGACAGGGATACAATGAGCAGTTCTTC.

This clonotype was detected many times. The rearrangement joins TRBV3-1 to TRBJ2-5, with a possible D match to TRBD1 (7 bases). V was cut by 11 bases and J by 4 bases, with 14 bases left in between. The CDR3 is 12 residues long. From germline, CDR1 is LGHDT and CDR2 YNNKEL (reference sequence). Here the CDR3 DNA reads TGTGCCTGGGGGCAGGGGGGAGAGACCCAGTACTTC. Residues: CAWGQGGETQYF.

The rearrangement joins TRBV6-2 or TRBV6-3 to TRBJ2-3; no reliable D call. Germline assignment: CDR1 MNHEY and CDR2 SVGEGT. V was clipped by 2 bases and J by 0 bases, with 9 bases between them. This CDR3 is built from 15 residues. CDR3: CASSYGRVSTDTQYF. In DNA form, the CDR3 reads TGTGCCAGCAGTTACGGACGCGTTAGCACAGATACGCAGTATTTT.

There are many counts of this clonotype. The chain combines TRBV12-3 or TRBV12-4 with TRBJ2-1; TRBD2 matches at 10 bases. V shed 6 bases, J shed 5 bases, and the junction held 7 bases outside the gene matches. The CDR3 loop spans 15 amino acids. The CDR3 spells CASSPGTSDNNEQFF. Here the CDR3 DNA reads TGTGCCAGCAGCCCCGGGACTAGCGACAACAATGAGCAGTTCTTC.

The chain combines TRBV7-3 with TRBJ2-5; a weak D match, TRBD2 (6 bases). This CDR3 is 15 amino acids long. Trimming removed 5 bases from V and 5 bases from J, with 18 bases in between. Germline values: CDR1 SGHTA, CDR2 FQGTGA. This CDR3 is CASSPRGTSGETQYF. Written as DNA, the CDR3 is TGTGCCAGCAGCCCCCGGGGGACCTCCGGGGAGACCCAGTACTTC.

Details on this clonotype: The junction departs from germline at one end; a sequencing error may be responsible. This chain uses TRBV7-2 with TRBJ2-1, with 9 bases aligning to TRBD2. The CDR3 contains 14 residues. Per germline, CDR1 SGHTA and CDR2 FQGNSA. The CDR3 spells CASSLASQPSGTIF. In nucleotides, the CDR3 is TGTGCCAGCAGCTTAGCATCACAGCCTAGCGGGACCATCTTC.

The V and J genes are TRBV19 and TRBJ2-1; 13 bases are shared with TRBD2. With 2 bases clipped from V and 7 bases from J, the junction kept 8 bases outside the gene matches. This CDR3 contains 17 residues. Germline CDR1 reads LNHDA; CDR2 reads SQIVND (reference sequence). The CDR3 sequence is CASSISGTSGIGNEQFF. The CDR3 DNA is TGTGCCAGTAGTATATCCGGGACTAGCGGGATTGGGAATGAGCAGTTCTTC.

The chain recombines TRBV7-2 with TRBJ2-1; D gene uncertain. Germline lookup yields CDR1 SGHTA and CDR2 FQGNSA. Trimming stripped 7 bases from V and 7 bases from J, with 8 bases between. The CDR3 covers 11 residues. The CDR3 sequence: CASTDRNEQFF. For the CDR3, the DNA is TGTGCCAGCACCGATAGAAATGAGCAGTTCTTC.

Only a few counts were recorded for this clonotype. The rearrangement joins TRBV18 to TRBJ2-1; D might be TRBD1 (6 bases). The germline V gene encodes CDR1 KGHSH and CDR2 LQKENI. V was clipped by 6 bases and J by 3 bases, with 12 bases between them. This CDR3 is built from 14 residues. CDR3 bases: TGTGCCAGCTCTCAAGACAGGAACTACAATGAGCAGTTCTTC. It translates to CASSQDRNYNEQFF.

This clonotype was recorded many times. The rearrangement links TRBV5-1 to TRBJ2-1; TRBD2 might be the D (6 bases). V dropped 8 bases and J dropped 6 bases, with 18 bases sitting between them. The CDR3 contains 14 residues. CDR1 is SGHRS, CDR2 YFSETQ, per germline. Here the CDR3 reads CASNRDSQPNEQFF. The CDR3 coding sequence is TGCGCCAGTAACCGGGACTCCCAGCCCAATGAGCAGTTCTTC.

V is TRBV20-1 and J is TRBJ1-1; tentative D call: TRBD1 (6 bases). V lost 7 bases and J 4 bases, leaving 16 bases between the germline ends. The CDR3 sequence is 13 residues long. CDR1 and CDR2 from the germline V gene are DFQATT and SNEGSKA (reference sequence). The CDR3 here is CSVRGGLSTEAFF. The DNA for the CDR3 is TGCAGTGTTAGGGGGGGGCTGTCCACTGAAGCTTTCTTT.

This clonotype was recorded at least ten times. The germline gene is not matched at one end of the junction; a read error may be the cause. The chain has TRBV7-7 and TRBJ2-3, with 9 bases aligning to TRBD2. The CDR3 has 15 residues. Germline CDR1 reads SSHAT; CDR2 reads FNYEAQ (reference sequence). The CDR3 loop is CASSHGGGDTDTQYF. DNA of the CDR3: TGTGCTAGCAGCCATGGCGGGGGGGACACAGATACGCAGTATTTT.

This chain uses TRBV20-1 with TRBJ2-5, with D perhaps matching TRBD2 (6 bases). CDR1 and CDR2 (germline): DFQATT, SNEGSKA (reference sequence). CDR3 size: 15 residues. Trimming stripped 0 bases from V and 4 bases from J, with 15 bases between. This CDR3 reads CSARDHRPAGETQYF. CDR3 bases: TGCAGTGCTAGAGATCATAGGCCAGCGGGAGAGACCCAGTACTTC.

This clonotype was observed a few times. V usage is TRBV15 and J usage is TRBJ2-6; D is unclear. This CDR3 contains 17 residues. The V gene lost 0 bases and the J gene lost 0 bases, with 9 bases spanning the gap. The germline CDR1 and CDR2 sequences are LNHNV and YYDKDF (reference sequence). The CDR3 spells CATSRDQRISGANVLTF. CDR3 coding DNA: TGTGCCACCAGCAGAGATCAACGGATCTCTGGGGCCAACGTCCTGACTTTC.

The chain has TRBV3-1 and TRBJ2-5, with 7 bases identical to TRBD2. The V gene end was trimmed by 1 base and the J gene end by 5 bases; junction bases not matched to a gene: 7. The CDR3 runs to 15 residues. CDR1 LGHDT and CDR2 YNNKEL come from the germline V gene (reference sequence). CDR3 in amino acids: CASSQGVGGYETQYF. CDR3 in DNA: TGTGCCAGCAGCCAAGGAGTGGGAGGGTACGAGACCCAGTACTTC.

This clonotype was seen a handful of times. The chain combines TRBV7-8 with TRBJ2-7; no reliable D call. V was shortened by 3 bases and J by 2 bases, with 14 bases between the two germline ends. From germline, CDR1 is SGHVS and CDR2 FQNEAQ. The CDR3 sequence is 15 residues long. The CDR3 sequence is CASSLTRRSPYEQYF. The CDR3 DNA reads TGTGCCAGCAGCTTGACGAGAAGAAGCCCCTACGAGCAGTACTTC.

This clonotype has a handful of counts. The chain is built from TRBV20-1 and TRBJ2-5; maybe TRBD1 (6 bases). This CDR3 region has 12 residues. V was cut by 0 bases and J by 9 bases, with 11 bases left in between. Germline CDR1 DFQATT, CDR2 SNEGSKA (reference sequence). This chain's CDR3 is CSARDLGAAQYF. For the CDR3, the DNA is TGCAGTGCTAGAGATTTGGGGGCGGCCCAGTACTTC.

Remarks on this clonotype: Relative to the germline gene, one junction end is altered; a read error may explain this. The J gene is TRBJ2-4, the V gene TRBV7-2; TRBD2 agrees at 10 bases. The CDR3 has 14 residues. Germline CDR1 SGHTA, CDR2 FQGNSA. The chain's CDR3 is CASSLAGAKNFQYF. CDR3 bases: TGTGCCAGCAGCCTAGCGGGAGCCAAAAACTTTCAGTACTTC. Together with reference TRBV7-2 and TRBJ2-4, the CDR3 gives the full variable domain: GAGVSQSPSNKVTEKGKDVELRCDPISGHTALYWYRQSLGQGLEFLIYFQGNSAPDKSGLPSDRFSAERTGGSVSTLTIQRTQQEDSAVYLCASSLAGAKNFQYFGAGTRLSVL.

This clonotype was observed a few times. The rearrangement joins TRBV5-1 to TRBJ1-1; TRBD1 agrees at 9 bases. The J segment lost 6 bases and the V segment lost 3 bases, leaving 0 bases of the junction unmatched. The CDR3 runs to 12 residues. Germline values: CDR1 SGHRS, CDR2 YFSETQ. The CDR3, as DNA: TGCGCCAGCAGCTGGGACAGGGCTGAAGCTTTCTTT. This codes for CASSWDRAEAFF.

V gene TRBV7-2 combines with J gene TRBJ2-4; TRBD1 aligns across 7 bases. The junction had 11 bases not matched to a gene; V was cut back by 5 bases and J by 7 bases. The CDR3 consists of 15 residues. Germline V CDR1 and CDR2: SGHTA, FQGNSA. The CDR3 nucleotides read TGTGCCAGCAGCCGAATGGGACAGCTTATTAACATTCAGTACTTC. Its protein is CASSRMGQLINIQYF.

The sample holds many counts of this clonotype. The chain carries TRBV5-1 and TRBJ2-3, with TRBD2 matching over 13 bases. Per the germline V gene, CDR1 is SGHRS and CDR2 is YFSETQ. Trimming removed 2 bases from V and 6 bases from J; junction bases left unmatched: 6. The CDR3 is made up of 16 amino acids. The CDR3 region is CASSFGTSGKGDTQYF. The CDR3 DNA reads TGCGCCAGCAGCTTTGGGACTAGCGGGAAGGGGGATACGCAGTATTTT.

This clonotype was counted between two and nine times. This sequence joins TRBV6-4 and TRBJ2-3; 12 nucleotides match TRBD1. The CDR3 is made up of 15 amino acids. Germline assignment: CDR1 MRHNA and CDR2 SNTAGT. Germline trimming cut 3 bases from V and 3 bases from J; bases unmatched to any gene: 1. The CDR3 nucleotides are TGTGCCAGCAGTGAGGGACAGGGGGCAACAGATACGCAGTATTTT. It yields the protein CASSEGQGATDTQYF.

The chain uses TRBV6-1 and TRBJ1-1; TRBD1 aligns across 9 bases. V dropped 8 bases and J dropped 1; count of bases not matched to a gene: 5. CDR1 is MNHNS and CDR2 is SASEGT in the germline V gene. The CDR3 is 14 amino acids. This CDR3 reads CASRTGVPNTEAFF. The DNA for the CDR3 is TGTGCCAGCCGGACAGGGGTTCCGAACACTGAAGCTTTCTTT.

The chain links TRBV5-1 to TRBJ2-3; weak D call: TRBD1 (5 bases). Trimming left V 2 bases short and J 0 bases short, with 13 bases between. The germline CDR1 and CDR2 sequences are SGHRS and YFSETQ. The CDR3 is made up of 16 amino acids. CDR3 sequence reads: CASSFKGMGSTDTQYF. DNA for the CDR3: TGCGCCAGCAGCTTTAAGGGGATGGGTAGCACAGATACGCAGTATTTT.

This clonotype was seen at least ten times. The rearrangement uses TRBV9 and TRBJ2-3; perhaps TRBD2 as D (6 bases). Germline CDR1 and CDR2: SGDLS and YYNGEE. The V end lost 1 base, the J end lost 1 base, and 10 bases lay between the germline ends. There are 15 residues in the CDR3. Written as DNA, the CDR3 is TGTGCCAGCAGCGTACAGGGACTCGGCACAGATACGCAGTATTTT. It translates to CASSVQGLGTDTQYF.

The V call is TRBV4-3, the J call TRBJ1-2; D is undetermined. Between the trimmed V and J ends, which lost 0 bases and 0 bases, there was a span of 5 bases. The germline V gene has CDR1 LGHNA and CDR2 YSLEER. The CDR3 has 14 residues. The CDR3 region has the DNA TGCGCCAGCAGCCAAGATCCTACTAACTATGGCTACACCTTC. Translated: CASSQDPTNYGYTF.

The chain links TRBV4-3 to TRBJ2-7; 9 bases agree with TRBD1. The CDR3 runs to 16 residues. The V and J ends lost 0 bases and 5 bases, in that order; junction bases with no gene match: 8. Per germline, CDR1 LGHNA and CDR2 YSLEER. The chain's CDR3 is CASSQDPAGTGNEQYF. The CDR3 bases are TGCGCCAGCAGCCAAGATCCCGCCGGGACAGGGAACGAGCAGTACTTC.

This clonotype was seen repeatedly, ten times or more. The V call is TRBV7-2, the J call TRBJ2-2; D remains ambiguous. Germline V gene data show CDR1 as SGHTA and CDR2 as FQGNSA. The ends were cut back, 5 bases at V and 2 bases at J, with 12 bases in the middle. CDR3 length equals 15 residues. CDR3 in DNA: TGTGCCAGCAGCCCCTATGTTCTAAACACCGGGGAGCTGTTTTTT. Translation: CASSPYVLNTGELFF.

This clonotype was found a few times. This rearrangement joins TRBV7-9 to TRBJ2-3, with D uncertain. V was trimmed by 7 bases and J by 4 bases, leaving 9 bases between them. The V gene's germline CDR1 is SEHNR and CDR2 FQNEAQ (reference sequence). The CDR3 has 12 residues. In nucleotides, the CDR3 is TGTGCCAGCAACGGACCTTCAGATACGCAGTATTTT. This translates into CASNGPSDTQYF.

This clonotype was observed many times. The chain uses TRBV4-2 and TRBJ1-4; D unclear. The CDR3 loop spans 14 amino acids. Trimming took off 1 base at V and 1 base at J, with 4 bases between the two ends. In germline, CDR1 is LGHNA, CDR2 YNFKEQ. CDR3 in amino acids: CASSQVGTNEKLFF. CDR3 coding DNA: TGTGCCAGCAGCCAAGTAGGAACTAATGAAAAACTGTTTTTT.